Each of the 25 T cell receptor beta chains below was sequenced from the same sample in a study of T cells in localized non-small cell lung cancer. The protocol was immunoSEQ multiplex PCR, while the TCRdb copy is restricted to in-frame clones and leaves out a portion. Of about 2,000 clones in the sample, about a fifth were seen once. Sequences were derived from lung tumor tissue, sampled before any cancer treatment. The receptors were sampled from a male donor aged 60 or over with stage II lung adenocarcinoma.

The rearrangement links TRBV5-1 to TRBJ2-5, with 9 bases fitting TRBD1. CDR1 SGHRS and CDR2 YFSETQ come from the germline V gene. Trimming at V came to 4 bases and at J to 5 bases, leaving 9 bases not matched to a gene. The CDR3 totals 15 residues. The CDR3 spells CASSPGTGRRETQYF. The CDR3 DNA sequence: TGCGCCAGCAGCCCAGGGACAGGGAGGAGGGAGACCCAGTACTTC.

The CDR3 region is CASSLSAGTAKYEQYF. CDR3 DNA sequence: TGTGCCAGCAGCTTATCCGCCGGGACAGCAAAGTACGAGCAGTACTTC. The rearrangement joins TRBV11-3 to TRBJ2-7; 7 bases are shared with TRBD1. J gave up 4 bases and V 2 bases, and 11 bases lay outside the gene matches. This CDR3 comprises 16 residues. The V gene's germline CDR1 is SGHNT and CDR2 YENEEA.

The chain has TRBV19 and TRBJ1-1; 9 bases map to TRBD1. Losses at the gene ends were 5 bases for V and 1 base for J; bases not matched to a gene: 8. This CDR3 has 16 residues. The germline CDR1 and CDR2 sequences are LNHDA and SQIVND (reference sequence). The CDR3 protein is CASSPSAGQGNTEAFF. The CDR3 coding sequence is TGTGCCAGTAGTCCCTCGGCGGGACAGGGGAACACTGAAGCTTTCTTT.

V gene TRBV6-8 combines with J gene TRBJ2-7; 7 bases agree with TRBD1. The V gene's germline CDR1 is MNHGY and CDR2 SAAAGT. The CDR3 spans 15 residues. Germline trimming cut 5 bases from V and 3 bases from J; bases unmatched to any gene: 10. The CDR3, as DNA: TGTGCCAGCAGTGATGGTAAGGCAGGGGGCTACGAGCAGTACTTC. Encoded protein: CASSDGKAGGYEQYF.

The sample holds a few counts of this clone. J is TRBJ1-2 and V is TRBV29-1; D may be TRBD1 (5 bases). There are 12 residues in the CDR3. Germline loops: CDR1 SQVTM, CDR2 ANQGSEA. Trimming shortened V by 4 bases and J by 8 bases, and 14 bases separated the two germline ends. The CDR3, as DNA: TGCAGCGTTGGAGCAGGGCCGGCGGGCTACACCTTC. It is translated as CSVGAGPAGYTF.

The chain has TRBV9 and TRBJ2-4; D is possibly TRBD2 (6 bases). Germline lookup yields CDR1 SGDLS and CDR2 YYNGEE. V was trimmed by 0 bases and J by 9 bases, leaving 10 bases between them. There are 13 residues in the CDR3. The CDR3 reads CASSVETGSIQYF. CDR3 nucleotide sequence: TGTGCCAGCAGCGTAGAGACCGGGAGCATTCAGTACTTC.

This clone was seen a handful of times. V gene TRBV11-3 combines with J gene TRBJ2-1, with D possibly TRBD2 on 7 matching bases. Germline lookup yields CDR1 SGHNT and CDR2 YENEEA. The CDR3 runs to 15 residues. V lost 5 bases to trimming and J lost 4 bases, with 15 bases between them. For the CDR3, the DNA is TGTGCCAGCAGCGCCCTGGGGGGGGCGTACAATGAGCAGTTCTTC. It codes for CASSALGGAYNEQFF.

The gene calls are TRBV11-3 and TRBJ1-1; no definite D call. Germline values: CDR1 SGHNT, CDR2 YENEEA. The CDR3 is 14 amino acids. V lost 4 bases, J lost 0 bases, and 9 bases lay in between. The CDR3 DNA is TGTGCCAGCAGCTACGGGCCCATGAACACTGAAGCTTTCTTT. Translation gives CASSYGPMNTEAFF.

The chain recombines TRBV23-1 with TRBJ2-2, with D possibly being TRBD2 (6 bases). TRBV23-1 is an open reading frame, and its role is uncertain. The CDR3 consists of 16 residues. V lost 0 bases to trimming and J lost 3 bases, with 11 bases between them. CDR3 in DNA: TGCGCCAGCAGTCAATCGTGTCGGGGGTACACCGGGGAGCTGTTTTTT. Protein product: CASSQSCRGYTGELFF.

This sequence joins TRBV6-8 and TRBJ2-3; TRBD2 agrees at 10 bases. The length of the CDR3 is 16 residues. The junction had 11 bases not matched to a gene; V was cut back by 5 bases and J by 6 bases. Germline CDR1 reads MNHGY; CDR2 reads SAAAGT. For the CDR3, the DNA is TGTGCCAGCAGTCTCTCAGCGGGAGGGCTAAGGGATACGCAGTATTTT. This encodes CASSLSAGGLRDTQYF.

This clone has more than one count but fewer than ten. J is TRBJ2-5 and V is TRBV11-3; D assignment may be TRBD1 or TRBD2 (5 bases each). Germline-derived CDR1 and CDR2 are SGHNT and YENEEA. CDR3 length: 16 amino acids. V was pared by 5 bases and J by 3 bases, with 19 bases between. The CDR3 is CASSQRRGQGEETQYF. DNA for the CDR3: TGTGCCAGCAGCCAGCGCCGGGGCCAAGGGGAAGAGACCCAGTACTTC.

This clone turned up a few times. The CDR3 coding sequence is TGTGCCAGCAGCGGAGAGAGCGGCCTGATTTACGAGCAGTACTTC. Its protein is CASSGESGLIYEQYF. V and J are TRBV9 and TRBJ2-7, with D possibly matching TRBD2 (5 bases). This CDR3 spans 15 amino acids. The V gene's germline CDR1 is SGDLS and CDR2 YYNGEE. V gave up 3 bases and J gave up 4 bases, with 17 bases separating them. Supplemented by reference TRBV9 and TRBJ2-7, the full variable domain reads DSGVTQTPKHLITATGQRVTLRCSPRSGDLSVYWYQQSLDQGLQFLIQYYNGEERAKGNILERFSAQQFPDLHSELNLSSLELGDSALYFCASSGESGLIYEQYFGPGTRLTVT.

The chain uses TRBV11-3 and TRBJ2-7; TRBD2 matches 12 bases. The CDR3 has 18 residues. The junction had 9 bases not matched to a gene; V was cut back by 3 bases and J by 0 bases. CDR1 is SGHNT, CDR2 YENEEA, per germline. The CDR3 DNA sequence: TGTGCCAGCAGCTTCCCCCCGGGACTAGCGGGCTCCTCCTACGAGCAGTACTTC. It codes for CASSFPPGLAGSSYEQYF.

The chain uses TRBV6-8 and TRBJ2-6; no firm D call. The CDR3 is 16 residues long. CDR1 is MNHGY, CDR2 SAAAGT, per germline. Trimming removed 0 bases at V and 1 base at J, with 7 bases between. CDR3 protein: CASSYSGKSGANVLTF. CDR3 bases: TGTGCCAGCAGTTACTCGGGCAAGTCTGGGGCCAACGTCCTGACTTTC.

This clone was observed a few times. CDR3 amino acids: CASGPDSALEQFF. In nucleotides, the CDR3 is TGTGCCAGCGGCCCGGACTCCGCCCTTGAGCAGTTCTTC. This chain connects TRBV9 to TRBJ2-1, with D maybe TRBD2 (5 bases). Germline V lookup: CDR1 SGDLS, CDR2 YYNGEE. Trimming removed 7 bases at V and 9 bases at J, with 17 bases between. The CDR3 consists of 13 residues.

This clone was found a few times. CDR3 loop: CASSLSGGGVSGNTIYF. CDR3 DNA sequence: TGTGCCAGCAGCTTATCTGGGGGAGGGGTCTCTGGAAACACCATATATTTT. The chain links TRBV11-3 to TRBJ1-3; possible D gene TRBD1, 5 bases. Germline assignment: CDR1 SGHNT and CDR2 YENEEA. V gave up 2 bases and J gave up 0 bases, with 14 bases separating them. This CDR3 is built from 17 residues.

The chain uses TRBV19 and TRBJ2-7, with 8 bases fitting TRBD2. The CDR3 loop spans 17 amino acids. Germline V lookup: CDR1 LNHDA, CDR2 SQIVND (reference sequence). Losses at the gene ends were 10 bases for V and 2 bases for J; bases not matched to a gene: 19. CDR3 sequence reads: CATAAARRGAVAYEQYF. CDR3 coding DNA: TGTGCCACCGCAGCTGCCCGGCGGGGGGCCGTCGCCTACGAGCAGTACTTC.

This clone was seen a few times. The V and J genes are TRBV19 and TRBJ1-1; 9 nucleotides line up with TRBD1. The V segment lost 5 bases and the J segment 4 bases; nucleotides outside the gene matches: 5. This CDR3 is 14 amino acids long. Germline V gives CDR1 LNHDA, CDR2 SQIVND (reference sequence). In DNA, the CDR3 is TGTGCCAGTAGTCCTGGACAGGGGAGCACTGAAGCTTTCTTT. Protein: CASSPGQGSTEAFF.

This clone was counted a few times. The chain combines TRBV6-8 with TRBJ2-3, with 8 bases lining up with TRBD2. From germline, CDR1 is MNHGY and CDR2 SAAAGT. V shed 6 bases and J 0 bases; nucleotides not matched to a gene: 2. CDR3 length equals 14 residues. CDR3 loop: CASRSSGSTDTQYF. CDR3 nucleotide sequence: TGTGCCAGCAGGTCTAGCGGGAGCACAGATACGCAGTATTTT.

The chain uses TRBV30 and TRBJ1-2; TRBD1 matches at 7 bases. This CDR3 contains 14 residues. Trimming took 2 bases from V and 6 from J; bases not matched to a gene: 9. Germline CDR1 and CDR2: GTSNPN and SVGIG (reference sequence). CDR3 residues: CAWSTLTGPDGYTF. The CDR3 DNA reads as TGTGCCTGGAGTACCCTGACAGGGCCAGATGGCTACACCTTC.

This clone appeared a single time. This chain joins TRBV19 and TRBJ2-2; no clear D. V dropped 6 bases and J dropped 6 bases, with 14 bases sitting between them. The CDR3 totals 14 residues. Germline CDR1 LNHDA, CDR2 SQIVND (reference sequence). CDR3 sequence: CASSRVAISGELFF. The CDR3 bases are TGTGCCAGTAGCCGAGTCGCTATCTCCGGGGAGCTGTTTTTT.

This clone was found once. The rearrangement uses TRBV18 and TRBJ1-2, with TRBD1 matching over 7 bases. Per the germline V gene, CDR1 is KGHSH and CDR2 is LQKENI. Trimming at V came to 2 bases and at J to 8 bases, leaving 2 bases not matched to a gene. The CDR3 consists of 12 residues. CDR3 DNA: TGTGCCAGCTCACCAGGGACAGAGGGCTACACCTTC. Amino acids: CASSPGTEGYTF. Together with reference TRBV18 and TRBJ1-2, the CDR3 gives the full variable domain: NAGVMQNPRHLVRRRGQEARLRCSPMKGHSHVYWYRQLPEEGLKFMVYLQKENIIDESGMPKERFSAEFPKEGPSILRIQQVVRGDSAAYFCASSPGTEGYTFGSGTRLTVV.

The CDR3: CASSPLGGAGELFF. The CDR3, as DNA: TGTGCCAGCAGCCCCCTAGGAGGGGCCGGGGAGCTGTTTTTT. The rearrangement links TRBV6-8 to TRBJ2-2, with D perhaps matching TRBD2 (6 bases). The CDR3 spans 14 residues. The germline gives CDR1 MNHGY, CDR2 SAAAGT. Trimming cost V 6 bases and J 6 bases, with 14 bases left between them.

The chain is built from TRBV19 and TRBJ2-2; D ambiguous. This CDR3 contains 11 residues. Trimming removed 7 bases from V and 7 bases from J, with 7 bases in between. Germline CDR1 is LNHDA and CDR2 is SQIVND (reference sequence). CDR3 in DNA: TGTGCCAGTACGGACGGCGGGGAGCTGTTTTTT. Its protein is CASTDGGELFF.

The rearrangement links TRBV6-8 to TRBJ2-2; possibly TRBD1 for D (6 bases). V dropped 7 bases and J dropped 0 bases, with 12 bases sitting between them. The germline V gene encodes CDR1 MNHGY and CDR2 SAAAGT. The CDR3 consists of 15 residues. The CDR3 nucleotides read TGTGCCAGCAACACAGGGCCTACGAACACCGGGGAGCTGTTTTTT. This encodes CASNTGPTNTGELFF.